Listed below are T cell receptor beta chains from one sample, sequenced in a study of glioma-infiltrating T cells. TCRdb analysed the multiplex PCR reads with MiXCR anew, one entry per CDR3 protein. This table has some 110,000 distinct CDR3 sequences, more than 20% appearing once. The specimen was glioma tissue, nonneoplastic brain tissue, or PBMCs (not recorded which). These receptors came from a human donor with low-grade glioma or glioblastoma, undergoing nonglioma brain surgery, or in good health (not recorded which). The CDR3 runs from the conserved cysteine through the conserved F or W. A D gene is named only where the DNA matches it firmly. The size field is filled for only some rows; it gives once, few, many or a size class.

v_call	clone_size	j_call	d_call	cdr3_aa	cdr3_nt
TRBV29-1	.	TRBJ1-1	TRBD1	CSFRQGTNTEAFF	TGCAGCTTCCGACAGGGGACGAACACTGAAGCTTTCTTT
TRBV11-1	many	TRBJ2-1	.	CASSLTRGNEQFF	TGTGCCAGCAGCTTAACTAGGGGTAATGAGCAGTTCTTC
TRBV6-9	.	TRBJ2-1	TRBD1	CASRYTQTGGNEQFF	TGTGCCAGCAGGTACACGCAAACAGGGGGCAATGAGCAGTTCTTC
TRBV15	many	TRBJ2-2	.	CATSRAPGDTGELFF	TGTGCCACCAGCAGAGCCCCGGGGGACACCGGGGAGCTGTTTTTT
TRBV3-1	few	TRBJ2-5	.	CASSPRLQETQYF	TGTGCCAGCAGCCCCCGACTCCAAGAGACCCAGTACTTC
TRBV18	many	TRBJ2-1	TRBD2	CASSAPSGSSYNEQFF	TGTGCCAGCTCAGCTCCTAGCGGGAGCTCCTACAATGAGCAGTTCTTC
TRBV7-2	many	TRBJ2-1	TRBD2	CASSLFTSGASYNEQFF	TGTGCCAGCAGCCTTTTTACTAGCGGGGCATCCTACAATGAGCAGTTCTTC
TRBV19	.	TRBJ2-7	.	CASSGQLSGKGYEQYF	TGTGCCAGTAGTGGACAGTTAAGCGGGAAGGGCTACGAGCAGTACTTC
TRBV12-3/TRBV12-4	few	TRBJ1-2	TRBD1	CASSPWDRRYGYTF	TGTGCCAGCAGTCCATGGGACAGGCGCTATGGCTACACCTTC
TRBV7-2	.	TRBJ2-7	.	CASSLVAIGFGYEQYF	TGTGCCAGCAGCTTAGTGGCCATAGGGTTTGGCTACGAGCAGTACTTC
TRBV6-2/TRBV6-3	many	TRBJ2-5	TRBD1	CASSYYWTGGKVETQYF	TGTGCCAGCAGTTATTACTGGACAGGGGGCAAAGTGGAGACCCAGTACTTC
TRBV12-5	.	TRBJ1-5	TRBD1	CASAPIDYRGAFNQPQHF	TGTGCTAGTGCCCCCATCGATTACAGGGGGGCCTTCAATCAGCCCCAGCATTTT
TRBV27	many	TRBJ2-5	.	CASSFWDQETQYF	TGTGCCAGCAGTTTCTGGGACCAGGAGACCCAGTACTTC
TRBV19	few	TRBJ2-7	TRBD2	CASSYGLAREQYF	TGTGCCAGTAGTTACGGACTAGCTCGCGAGCAGTACTTC
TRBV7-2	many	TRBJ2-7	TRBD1	CASSLVVDREYEQYF	TGTGCCAGCAGCTTAGTGGTGGACAGGGAATACGAGCAGTACTTC
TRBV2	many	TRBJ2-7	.	CASKLTLAYEQYF	TGTGCCAGCAAACTGACTCTGGCCTACGAGCAGTACTTC
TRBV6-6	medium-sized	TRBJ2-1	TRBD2	CASSYSGGSSYNEQFF	TGTGCCAGCAGTTACTCGGGCGGGAGCTCCTACAATGAGCAGTTCTTC
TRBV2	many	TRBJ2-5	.	CASSVDRLTQYF	TGTGCCAGCAGTGTAGACCGACTCACCCAGTACTTC
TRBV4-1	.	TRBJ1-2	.	CASSPTRNYGYTF	TGCGCCAGCAGCCCTACAAGAAACTATGGCTACACCTTC
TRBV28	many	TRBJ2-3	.	CASRKTGPDTQYF	TGTGCCAGCAGGAAAACAGGGCCAGATACGCAGTATTTT
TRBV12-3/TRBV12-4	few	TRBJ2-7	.	CASKSAYEQYF	TGTGCCAGCAAATCGGCCTACGAGCAGTACTTC
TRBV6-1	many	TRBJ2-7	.	CASSHQGGNYEQYF	TGTGCCAGCAGCCACCAGGGGGGCAACTACGAGCAGTACTTC
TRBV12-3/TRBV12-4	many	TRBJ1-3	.	CASSFGASGNTIYF	TGTGCCAGCAGTTTCGGAGCCTCTGGAAACACCATATATTTT
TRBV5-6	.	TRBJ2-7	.	CASSPDSGSSYEQYF	TGTGCCAGCAGCCCGGACTCCGGGAGCTCCTACGAGCAGTACTTC
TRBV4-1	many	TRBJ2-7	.	CASSQDSEQYF	TGCGCCAGCAGCCAAGATTCCGAGCAGTACTTC
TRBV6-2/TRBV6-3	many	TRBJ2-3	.	CASSYDSYTQYF	TGTGCCAGCAGTTACGACTCGTATACGCAGTATTTT
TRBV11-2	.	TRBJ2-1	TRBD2	CASSLVRAGGVQFF	TGTGCCAGCAGCTTAGTACGAGCGGGGGGGGTGCAGTTCTTC
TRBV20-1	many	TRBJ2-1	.	CSARAFYNEQFF	TGCAGTGCTAGAGCTTTCTACAATGAGCAGTTCTTC
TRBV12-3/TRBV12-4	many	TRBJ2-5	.	CASSLSDGGAQYF	TGTGCCAGCAGTTTAAGTGACGGAGGGGCCCAGTACTTC
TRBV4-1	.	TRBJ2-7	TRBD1	CASSQEWTGSYEQYF	TGCGCCAGCAGCCAAGAGTGGACAGGTTCCTACGAGCAGTACTTC
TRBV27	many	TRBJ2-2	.	CASSYWDGTTGELFF	TGTGCCAGCAGTTACTGGGACGGAACCACCGGGGAGCTGTTTTTT
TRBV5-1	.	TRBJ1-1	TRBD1	CASSLRQGNTEAFF	TGCGCCAGCAGCCTCAGACAGGGTAACACTGAAGCTTTCTTT
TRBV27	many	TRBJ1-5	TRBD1	CASSLEGTGTQPQHF	TGTGCCAGCAGCCTTGAAGGGACAGGGACTCAGCCCCAGCATTTT
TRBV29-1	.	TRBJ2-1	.	CSARTGSSGHNYNEQFF	TGCAGCGCCCGGACAGGGTCTAGCGGGCATAACTACAATGAGCAGTTCTTC
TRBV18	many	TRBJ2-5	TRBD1	CASSRQGRETQYF	TGTGCCAGCTCCCGACAGGGGCGGGAGACCCAGTACTTC
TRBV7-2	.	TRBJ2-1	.	CASSLALMEAWSYNEQFF	TGTGCCAGCAGCTTAGCCCTCATGGAAGCATGGTCCTACAATGAGCAGTTCTTC
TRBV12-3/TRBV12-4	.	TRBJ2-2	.	CASRTSKNTGELFF	TGTGCCAGCAGAACATCGAAGAACACCGGGGAGCTGTTTTTT
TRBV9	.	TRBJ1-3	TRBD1	CASSVGSRGSGNTIYF	TGTGCCAGCAGCGTAGGCTCCAGGGGGTCTGGAAACACCATATATTTT
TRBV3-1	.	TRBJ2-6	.	CASGISSGANVLTF	TGTGCCAGCGGCATCTCGTCTGGGGCCAACGTCCTGACTTTC
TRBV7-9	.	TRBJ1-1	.	CASSNLLLNTEAFF	TGTGCCAGCAGCAACCTTCTACTGAACACTGAAGCTTTCTTT
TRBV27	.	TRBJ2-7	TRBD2	CASSLAGGPAEQYF	TGTGCCAGCAGCTTAGCGGGAGGTCCCGCCGAGCAGTACTTC
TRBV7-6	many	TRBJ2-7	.	CASTSQGEQYF	TGTGCCAGTACTTCACAGGGCGAGCAGTACTTC
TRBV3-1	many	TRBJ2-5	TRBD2	CASSQGLAANQETQYF	TGTGCCAGCAGCCAAGGACTAGCGGCAAACCAAGAGACCCAGTACTTC
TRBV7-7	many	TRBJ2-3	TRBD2	CAVKGGPSTDTQYF	TGTGCGGTAAAGGGAGGGCCTAGCACAGATACGCAGTATTTT
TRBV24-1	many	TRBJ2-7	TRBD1	CATSEWWTGHSYEQYF	TGTGCCACCAGTGAATGGTGGACAGGGCACTCCTACGAGCAGTACTTC
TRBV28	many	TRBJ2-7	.	CASKNGLGSGYEQYF	TGTGCCAGCAAAAACGGACTGGGGTCTGGATACGAGCAGTACTTC
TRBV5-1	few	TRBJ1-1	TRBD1	CASSLPGTGGAGAFF	TGCGCCAGCAGCTTGCCCGGGACAGGGGGCGCGGGAGCTTTCTTT
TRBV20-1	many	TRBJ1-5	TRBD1	CSASLGTGQGQPQHF	TGCAGTGCTAGTCTGGGGACAGGGCAAGGTCAGCCCCAGCATTTT
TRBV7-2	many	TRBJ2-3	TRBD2	CASSLILLAGADTQYF	TGTGCCAGCAGCTTAATTTTGCTAGCGGGAGCAGATACGCAGTATTTT
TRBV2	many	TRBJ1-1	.	CASRGDYTEAFF	TGTGCCAGCAGGGGGGATTACACTGAAGCTTTCTTT
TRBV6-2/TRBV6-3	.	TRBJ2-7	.	CASSYQGYEQYF	TGTGCCAGCAGTTACCAGGGCTACGAGCAGTACTTC
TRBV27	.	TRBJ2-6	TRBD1	CASSLRQGLSTGVNVLTF	TGTGCCAGCAGTCTCCGACAGGGCCTAAGCACTGGGGTCAACGTCCTGACTTTC